This entry lists 15 T cell receptor beta chains sequenced from one sample in a study of liver allograft versus peripheral blood T cells (dated by TCRdb to 2018 to 2020). The study in broad terms: In liver transplant recipients, the study looked at T cell receptor repertoires in the peripheral blood and set them against the repertoires found within the transplanted livers.

For sequencing, an Illumina MiSeq was employed. TCRdb cleaned the public reads at Q25 with fastp, built clones with MiXCR and kept in-frame beta chains. Records with the same CDR3 protein are collapsed into one entry carrying the most frequent genes and DNA. The sample table records roughly 5,000 distinct CDR3 sequences; approximately 17% of these occur just once. Roughly 10% of the sample comes from the top ten. The receptors shown here come from a human patient who had a liver transplant. Following a transplant, a fraction of the T cells may be traceable to the graft donor.

This clonotype showed up just a few times. The CDR3 DNA follows: TGTGCCAGCAGCTTTTCCTACGAGCAGTACTTC. The encoded protein is CASSFSYEQYF. This chain uses TRBV11-2 with TRBJ2-7, with D unclear. The CDR3 is 11 amino acids. The germline V gene encodes CDR1 SGHAT and CDR2 FQNNGV. The V end lost 3 bases, the J end lost 1 base, and 1 base lay between the germline ends.

By proportion, this clonotype is medium-sized. The chain has TRBV19 and TRBJ1-5; D remains ambiguous. V was shortened by 6 bases and J by 9 bases, with 12 bases between the two germline ends. Germline V lookup: CDR1 LNHDA, CDR2 SQIVND (reference sequence). The CDR3 has 12 residues. CDR3 region: CASSTSWLPQHF. The CDR3 bases are TGTGCCAGTAGCACATCCTGGCTGCCCCAGCATTTT. The full variable domain, its missing parts supplied by reference TRBV19 and TRBJ1-5, is DGGITQSPKYLFRKEGQNVTLSCEQNLNHDAMYWYRQDPGQGLRLIYYSQIVNDFQKGDIAEGYSVSREKKESFPLTVTSAQKNPTAFYLCASSTSWLPQHFGDGTRLSIL.

This clonotype was picked up a small number of times. The rearrangement uses TRBV20-1 and TRBJ2-7; D may be TRBD2 (5 bases). The CDR3 consists of 12 residues. The V and J ends lost 2 bases and 7 bases respectively, with 12 bases between them. Germline V gene data show CDR1 as DFQATT and CDR2 as SNEGSKA (reference sequence). CDR3 residues: CSARQPPGEQYF. Here the CDR3 DNA reads TGCAGTGCTAGACAGCCGCCGGGGGAGCAGTACTTC.

This clonotype is medium-sized (0.01 to 0.1%) by share. The chain has TRBV20-1 and TRBJ2-2; D is possibly TRBD2 (6 bases). Looked up from germline, CDR1 is DFQATT and CDR2 is SNEGSKA (reference sequence). V shed 1 base and J shed 2 bases, with 14 bases lying between them. The CDR3 spans 16 residues. The CDR3 DNA reads TGCAGTGCTAGAGCCAATTGGGCGGGAAACACCGGGGAGCTGTTTTTT. Its protein is CSARANWAGNTGELFF.

This clonotype was observed a handful of times. Here the CDR3 DNA reads TGTGCCAGCACCACTTCCTCGCGGAAGGCTTTCTTT. Protein: CASTTSSRKAFF. The genes are TRBV7-2 and TRBJ1-1, with D unresolved. V lost 7 bases to trimming and J lost 11 bases, with 17 bases between them. Germline assignment: CDR1 SGHTA and CDR2 FQGNSA. This CDR3 contains 12 residues.

This clonotype was seen at least ten times. The rearrangement links TRBV5-5 to TRBJ1-5, with 7 bases aligning to TRBD1. The CDR3 sequence is 18 residues long. From germline, CDR1 is SGHKS and CDR2 YYEKEE (reference sequence). The V and J ends lost 0 bases and 0 bases, in that order; junction bases with no gene match: 9. CDR3 protein: CASSLDGTEYYSNQPQHF. The CDR3 DNA follows: TGTGCCAGCAGCTTGGACGGGACAGAGTATTATAGCAATCAGCCCCAGCATTTT.

This chain uses TRBV20-1 with TRBJ1-2, with 7 nucleotides matching TRBD1. J gave up 4 bases and V 5 bases, and 13 bases lay outside the gene matches. CDR3 length: 15 residues. Germline V CDR1 and CDR2: DFQATT, SNEGSKA (reference sequence). The CDR3 bases are TGCAGTGCTGCCAGATTAGGGGGCGCTAGCTATGGCTACACCTTC. Protein product: CSAARLGGASYGYTF.

The rearrangement links TRBV18 to TRBJ1-3; TRBD1 matches at 7 bases. Unmatched junction bases numbered 7, after V lost 5 bases and J lost 0 bases. The germline gives CDR1 KGHSH, CDR2 LQKENI. This CDR3 contains 16 residues. The CDR3 region is CASSTGTANSGNTIYF. CDR3 nucleotides: TGTGCCAGCTCAACCGGGACAGCCAACTCTGGAAACACCATATATTTT.

On this clonotype itself: It may be a read error: a sequence one base away is much more abundant. This chain joins TRBV14 and TRBJ1-4, with a tentative D call TRBD1 (5 bases). CDR1 and CDR2 from the germline V gene are SGHDN and FVKESK. CDR3 length equals 15 residues. The CDR3 DNA is TGTGTCAGCAGCCCGGGGGAAGCTCTACGTGAAAAACTGTTTTTT. It specifies CVSSPGEALREKLFF.

Within the sample, this clonotype is medium-sized (0.01 to 0.1%). The chain employs TRBV19 and TRBJ1-3, with D uncertain. The CDR3 has 13 amino acids. Germline V CDR1 and CDR2: LNHDA, SQIVND (reference sequence). With 5 bases removed from V and 2 bases from J, the gap between germline ends came to 7 bases. CDR3 protein: CASSPRPGNTIYF. DNA of the CDR3: TGTGCCAGTAGTCCCCGTCCTGGAAACACCATATATTTT.

The rearrangement uses TRBV20-1 and TRBJ2-5, with 7 positions matching TRBD1. After removal of 5 bases from V and 7 bases from J, the junction contained 10 bases not matched to a gene. CDR1 DFQATT and CDR2 SNEGSKA come from the germline V gene (reference sequence). CDR3 length: 13 amino acids. The CDR3 loop is CSAGVGGLGTQYF. DNA of the CDR3: TGCAGTGCTGGGGTAGGGGGCCTCGGGACCCAGTACTTC.

By share, this clonotype ranks as medium-sized. J is TRBJ2-1 and V is TRBV5-4; weak D call: TRBD2 (5 bases). This CDR3 region has 14 residues. Per the germline V gene, CDR1 is SGHNT and CDR2 is YYREEE (reference sequence). The V end was cut by 0 bases, the J end by 7 bases, with 11 bases between. CDR3 DNA: TGTGCCAGCAGCTTGGTGTCTAGCACGAATGAGCAGTTCTTC. It is translated as CASSLVSSTNEQFF.

The chain combines TRBV25-1 with TRBJ1-1, with D perhaps TRBD1 (5 bases). Trimming removed 5 bases at V and 1 base at J, with 11 bases between. The CDR3 contains 14 residues. Looked up from germline, CDR1 is MGHDK and CDR2 is SYGVNS. The CDR3 region has the DNA TGTGCCAGCAGTCGGAGGGGCTGGAACACTGAAGCTTTCTTT. Its translation: CASSRRGWNTEAFF.

Sample share makes this clonotype medium-sized. CDR3 sequence reads: CASGQWTEQYF. In nucleotides, the CDR3 is TGTGCCAGCGGCCAGTGGACAGAGCAGTACTTC. V usage is TRBV28 and J usage is TRBJ2-7, with D maybe TRBD1 (5 bases). V gave up 8 bases and J gave up 7 bases, with 12 bases separating them. Germline CDR1 reads MDHEN; CDR2 reads SYDVKM. The CDR3 covers 11 residues.

This clonotype is medium-sized within its sample. The chain carries TRBV6-5 and TRBJ2-7, with D maybe TRBD2 (6 bases). The CDR3 extends over 15 amino acids. With 2 bases removed from V and 1 base from J, the gap between germline ends came to 12 bases. CDR1 and CDR2 from the germline V gene are MNHEY and SVGAGI. Here the CDR3 DNA reads TGTGCCAGCAGTTACATGGGGGGAAGGTCCTACGAGCAGTACTTC. The encoded protein is CASSYMGGRSYEQYF.